Listed below are T cell receptor beta chains from one sample, sequenced in a study of blood T cells in healthy people across ages. In TCRdb, the 5' RACE reads were re-called with MiXCR into one record per CDR3 protein. The sample has about 830,000 distinct CDR3 sequences; roughly 50% are singletons. Sequenced material: blood. These receptors all stem from a man between 25 and 39 years old in good health. The CDR3 runs from the conserved cysteine through the conserved F or W. The D gene is left open where the match is weak. The listing skips clone size in some rows; elsewhere it reads once, few, many or a size class.

D gene,J gene,V gene,clone size,CDR3 protein,CDR3 DNA
TRBD1,TRBJ2-1,TRBV20-1,NA,CSAENRDRASNEQFF,TGCAGTGCTGAAAACCGGGACAGGGCATCGAATGAGCAGTTCTTC
NA,TRBJ2-7,TRBV2,NA,CASKIDRLGEQYF,TGTGCCAGCAAGATTGACAGGTTGGGCGAGCAGTACTTC
TRBD2,TRBJ2-7,TRBV7-4,NA,CASSLNRLRVAGGYEQYF,TGTGCCAGCAGCTTAAATCGGCTAAGGGTAGCGGGAGGCTACGAGCAGTACTTC
NA,TRBJ2-1,TRBV4-3,NA,CASSQDGPSSYNEQFF,TGCGCCAGCAGCCAAGATGGGCCTTCTTCCTACAATGAGCAGTTCTTC
NA,TRBJ2-2,TRBV7-3,NA,CASNLTVGGELFF,TGTGCCAGCAACTTAACCGTAGGCGGGGAGCTGTTTTTT
NA,TRBJ1-1,TRBV29-1,NA,CSGGDRINTEAFF,TGCAGCGGGGGCGACAGAATAAACACTGAAGCTTTCTTT
NA,TRBJ2-1,TRBV6-1,few,CASNQGLLALNNEQFF,TGTGCCAGCAACCAGGGACTCCTCGCGCTTAACAATGAGCAGTTCTTC
TRBD1,TRBJ2-7,TRBV20-1,few,CSAEPGQGGYEQYF,TGCAGTGCTGAACCGGGACAGGGCGGTTACGAGCAGTACTTC
TRBD1,TRBJ2-1,TRBV28,NA,CASSLFGGQGYNEQFF,TGTGCCAGCAGTTTATTCGGCGGACAGGGTTACAATGAGCAGTTCTTC
NA,TRBJ2-7,TRBV5-1,few,CASSLSPGSPYEQYF,TGCGCCAGCAGCTTGTCGCCCGGCAGCCCCTACGAGCAGTACTTC
TRBD1,TRBJ2-1,TRBV29-1,few,CSVLGGTYNEQFF,TGCAGTGTCTTAGGGGGCACCTACAATGAGCAGTTCTTC
TRBD1,TRBJ2-7,TRBV4-3,NA,CASSQAGTGGYEQYF,TGCGCCAGCAGCCAAGCCGGGACAGGGGGCTACGAGCAGTACTTC
NA,TRBJ2-3,TRBV6-4,few,CATGERDTDTQYF,TGTGCCACCGGGGAACGGGACACAGATACGCAGTATTTT
NA,TRBJ2-1,TRBV24-1,NA,CATSDLQANEQFF,TGTGCCACCAGTGATTTGCAGGCGAATGAGCAGTTCTTC
NA,TRBJ2-2,TRBV7-8,once,CASRPGRLGTGELFF,TGTGCCAGCAGACCAGGGAGGCTGGGGACCGGGGAGCTGTTTTTT
NA,TRBJ2-7,TRBV6-5,NA,CASSYGRPHGYEQYF,TGTGCCAGCAGTTACGGGCGACCGCATGGGTACGAGCAGTACTTC
NA,TRBJ2-6,TRBV18,NA,CASSPDLRFTSGANVLTF,TGTGCCAGCTCACCAGATCTACGATTTACCTCTGGGGCCAACGTCCTGACTTTC
TRBD2,TRBJ2-7,TRBV7-2,NA,CASSLRASGAYEQYF,TGTGCCAGCAGCTTGCGGGCTAGCGGTGCCTACGAGCAGTACTTC
NA,TRBJ2-5,TRBV20-1,NA,CSATGQDQETQYF,TGCAGTGCTACCGGACAAGACCAAGAGACCCAGTACTTC
TRBD2,TRBJ2-7,TRBV20-1,NA,CSARGWGRAGGTYEQYF,TGCAGTGCTAGAGGCTGGGGTCGAGCGGGAGGCACCTACGAGCAGTACTTC
TRBD1,TRBJ2-5,TRBV3-1,NA,CASSQDGDRGLYF,TGTGCCAGCAGCCAAGATGGCGACAGGGGGTTGTACTTC
NA,TRBJ1-2,TRBV4-2,NA,CASSQDFPTPGGYTF,TGTGCCAGCAGCCAAGATTTTCCCACACCGGGAGGCTACACCTTC
NA,TRBJ2-3,TRBV20-1,NA,CSAREVSTDTQYF,TGCAGTGCTAGAGAGGTTAGCACAGATACGCAGTATTTT
TRBD2,TRBJ2-3,TRBV6-6,NA,CASSYPSGKADTQYF,TGTGCCAGCAGTTACCCTAGCGGGAAGGCAGATACGCAGTATTTT
NA,TRBJ2-1,TRBV6-5,NA,CASSYTAPGVASLSYNEQFF,TGTGCCAGCAGTTACACCGCCCCCGGAGTAGCGTCCCTCTCCTACAATGAGCAGTTCTTC
NA,TRBJ2-3,TRBV15,NA,CATSRPTDTQYF,TGTGCCACCAGCAGGCCGACAGATACGCAGTATTTT
NA,TRBJ1-2,TRBV7-2,NA,CASSLEIHFNYGYTF,TGTGCCAGCAGCTTAGAAATACATTTTAACTATGGCTACACCTTC
NA,TRBJ2-7,TRBV4-3,few,CASSQVPGPYEQYF,TGCGCCAGCAGCCAAGTGCCGGGACCCTACGAGCAGTACTTC
TRBD1,TRBJ1-1,TRBV11-2,NA,CASSFKGQGEAFF,TGTGCCAGCAGCTTCAAAGGACAGGGTGAAGCTTTCTTT
NA,TRBJ2-4,TRBV6-1,NA,CASRRTPRDIQYF,TGTGCCAGCCGTCGGACACCGAGGGACATTCAGTACTTC
TRBD1,TRBJ1-6,TRBV18,NA,CASSLGQMNSPLHF,TGTGCCAGCTCACTGGGACAGATGAATTCACCCCTCCACTTT
NA,TRBJ1-1,TRBV20-1,NA,CSAAVWRGGQNTEAFF,TGCAGTGCTGCGGTTTGGAGGGGCGGTCAGAACACTGAAGCTTTCTTT
TRBD2,TRBJ2-1,TRBV20-1,NA,CSASKGGLGEQFF,TGCAGTGCTAGTAAGGGGGGACTAGGTGAGCAGTTCTTC
NA,TRBJ2-7,TRBV7-9,NA,CASSLALGQGYEQYF,TGTGCCAGCAGCTTAGCTCTCGGGCAGGGCTACGAGCAGTACTTC
NA,TRBJ2-4,TRBV12-3/TRBV12-4,many,CASRQTGVGKNIQYF,TGTGCCAGCAGGCAGACAGGCGTTGGCAAAAACATTCAGTACTTC
NA,TRBJ2-3,TRBV7-2,NA,CASSFQGDTDTQYF,TGTGCCAGCAGCTTCCAGGGTGACACAGATACGCAGTATTTT
NA,TRBJ2-1,TRBV25-1,few,CATLAGDPYNEQFF,TGTGCCACCCTCGCCGGGGACCCCTACAATGAGCAGTTCTTC
TRBD2,TRBJ2-7,TRBV5-6,once,CASSLVAGGQTYEQYF,TGTGCCAGCAGCTTGGTAGCGGGAGGCCAGACCTACGAGCAGTACTTC
TRBD2,TRBJ2-1,TRBV20-1,few,CSARGTSGILNEQFF,TGCAGTGCCCGTGGGACTAGCGGGATTCTCAATGAGCAGTTCTTC
TRBD2,TRBJ2-3,TRBV14,NA,CASTPASGFTDTQYF,TGTGCCAGCACTCCAGCTAGCGGATTCACAGATACGCAGTATTTT
TRBD1,TRBJ1-5,TRBV7-2,few,CASSRTGGNQPQHF,TGTGCCAGCAGCCGAACAGGGGGCAATCAGCCCCAGCATTTT